A selection of T cell receptor beta chains follows, all from one sample in a study of T cell responses to AZD1222 COVID-19 vaccine. Sequencing used immunoSEQ multiplex PCR; TCRdb keeps in-frame clones, though not all of them. Of approximately 65,000 clones listed, about four fifths are singletons. The specimen comprised peripheral blood, sampled on day 0 of AZD1222 vaccination. These receptors all stem from an adult in good health. Each CDR3 is given with its conserved first and last residue. The D gene is left open where the match is weak. Size values are once, few and many counts, or a class for expanded clones, and some rows have none.

j_gene	abundance	d_gene	v_gene	CDR3aa	CDR3nt
TRBJ2-2	few	TRBD2	TRBV5-6	CASRPTSGSYTGELFF	TGTGCCAGCCGACCGACTAGCGGATCATACACCGGGGAGCTGTTTTTT
TRBJ1-1	few	.	TRBV10-3	CAISETPGNTEAFF	TGTGCCATCAGTGAGACACCTGGGAACACTGAAGCTTTCTTT
TRBJ1-5	.	.	TRBV4-3	CASSQDLRGGNQPQHF	TGCGCCAGCAGCCAAGATCTCAGGGGAGGGAATCAGCCCCAGCATTTT
TRBJ2-2	.	TRBD1	TRBV2	CASTRDRVSTGELFF	TGTGCCAGCACCAGAGACAGGGTTAGCACCGGGGAGCTGTTTTTT
TRBJ2-2	.	.	TRBV2	CASSEGGQRDTGELFF	TGTGCCAGCAGTGAAGGGGGACAGCGGGACACCGGGGAGCTGTTTTTT
TRBJ1-2	.	.	TRBV6-4	CASSQDGGGYTF	TGTGCCAGCAGCCAGGACGGGGGAGGCTACACCTTC
TRBJ2-2	.	.	TRBV9	CASSVVFPGGGGELFF	TGTGCCAGCAGCGTAGTCTTCCCGGGGGGCGGCGGGGAGCTGTTTTTT
TRBJ1-1	.	TRBD1	TRBV5-5	CASSLPSGQGYTEAFF	TGTGCCAGCAGCTTGCCGTCGGGACAGGGGTATACTGAAGCTTTCTTT
TRBJ2-7	.	.	TRBV28	CASSFSGSPQNRYF	TGTGCCAGCAGTTTTTCAGGTTCTCCCCAGAATCGGTACTTC
TRBJ2-2	.	TRBD2	TRBV7-9	CASSPLPGLADTGELFF	TGTGCCAGCAGCCCCCTCCCGGGACTAGCGGATACCGGGGAGCTGTTTTTT
TRBJ1-2	once	.	TRBV6-4	CASSPDRNYGYTF	TGTGCCAGCAGTCCGGACAGAAACTATGGCTACACCTTC
TRBJ1-1	.	TRBD1	TRBV6-5	CASSYYRTGNTEAFF	TGTGCCAGCAGTTACTACCGGACAGGGAACACTGAAGCTTTCTTT
TRBJ1-2	.	.	TRBV30	CAWSNWDWSNYGYTF	TGTGCCTGGAGTAACTGGGACTGGTCAAACTATGGCTACACCTTC
TRBJ1-6	.	.	TRBV5-4	CASSLGGGGDSPLHF	TGTGCCAGCAGCTTGGGCGGGGGTGGCGATTCACCCCTCCACTTT
TRBJ1-1	.	TRBD1	TRBV6-5	CASSYLQGNAEAFF	TGTGCCAGCAGTTACCTACAGGGGAACGCTGAAGCTTTCTTT
TRBJ1-6	.	.	TRBV30	CAWLRRASYNSPLHF	TGTGCCTGGTTACGGAGGGCCAGCTATAATTCACCCCTCCACTTT
TRBJ2-5	.	TRBD1	TRBV4-1	CASSQGPGQGYEETQYF	TGCGCCAGCAGCCAAGGACCGGGACAGGGGTACGAAGAGACCCAGTACTTC
TRBJ1-1	.	TRBD1	TRBV29-1	CSGLETGLSEAFF	TGCAGCGGTCTAGAGACAGGGTTGAGTGAAGCTTTCTTT
TRBJ2-2	.	.	TRBV6-1	CASSESINPNTGELFF	TGTGCCAGCAGTGAAAGTATTAATCCCAACACCGGGGAGCTGTTTTTT
TRBJ1-3	.	.	TRBV6-5	CASRPSGNTIYF	TGTGCCAGCAGGCCCTCTGGAAACACCATATATTTT
TRBJ2-7	once	.	TRBV6-5	CASSTEPMAGEQYF	TGTGCCAGCAGTACGGAGCCTATGGCGGGCGAGCAGTACTTC
TRBJ1-2	once	.	TRBV11-2	CASSLGQIYGYTF	TGTGCCAGCAGCTTAGGACAGATCTATGGCTACACCTTC
TRBJ1-5	.	.	TRBV15	CATSRQDNQPQHF	TGTGCCACCAGTAGACAGGACAATCAGCCCCAGCATTTT
TRBJ1-6	.	TRBD1	TRBV7-9	CASSVWGDREDSPLHF	TGTGCCAGCAGCGTATGGGGGGACAGGGAAGATTCACCCCTCCACTTT
TRBJ2-3	once	.	TRBV6-2/TRBV6-3	CASSLTDTQYF	TGTGCCAGCAGTTTAACAGATACGCAGTATTTT
TRBJ2-7	medium-sized	TRBD1	TRBV7-3	CASSTGVGSSYEQYF	TGTGCCAGCAGTACAGGGGTTGGCAGCTCCTACGAGCAGTACTTC
TRBJ2-2	.	TRBD2	TRBV18	CASSPVTSGKLTGELFF	TGTGCCAGCTCACCGGTGACTAGCGGGAAACTCACCGGGGAGCTGTTTTTT
TRBJ1-5	.	.	TRBV2	CASSDLSQPQHF	TGTGCCAGCAGCGACCTGAGTCAGCCCCAGCATTTT
TRBJ2-5	.	TRBD1	TRBV29-1	CSVEPDRAQETQYF	TGCAGCGTTGAGCCCGACAGGGCCCAAGAGACCCAGTACTTC
TRBJ2-5	.	TRBD1	TRBV7-2	CASSIQAGTGGETQYF	TGTGCCAGCAGCATCCAAGCTGGGACAGGGGGCGAGACCCAGTACTTC
TRBJ2-1	.	TRBD1	TRBV28	CASSLHTTGGRNEQFF	TGTGCCAGCAGTTTGCATACCACAGGGGGAAGAAATGAGCAGTTCTTC
TRBJ1-3	.	TRBD1	TRBV7-8	CASSGRTGAFSGNTIYF	TGTGCCAGCAGCGGGAGGACAGGCGCCTTCTCTGGAAACACCATATATTTT